The rows below give T cell receptor beta chains drawn from one sample of a study of shared clonotypes between healthy human individuals. TCRdb keeps only in-frame clones here, not all; method: immunoSEQ multiplex PCR. The repertoire holds roughly 1,100,000 clones, approximately 76% seen once, with 1.4% in the top ten. Sequenced input: memory CD4+ T cells sorted from blood. The receptors shown here come from a young man in good health. The CDR3 runs from the conserved cysteine through the conserved F or W. The D gene is left open where the match is weak. The size field is filled for only some rows; it gives once, few, many or a size class.

abundance: .; v_gene: TRBV27; j_gene: TRBJ2-3; len: 14; d_gene: TRBD2; CDR3nt: TGTGCCAGCAGTCGAGCGGGGCGCACAGATACGCAGTATTTT; CDR3aa: CASSRAGRTDTQYF
abundance: .; v_gene: TRBV29-1; j_gene: TRBJ2-3; len: 12; d_gene: .; CDR3nt: TGCAGCGTGGACAGCGGCACAGATACGCAGTATTTT; CDR3aa: CSVDSGTDTQYF
abundance: .; v_gene: TRBV7-2; j_gene: TRBJ1-1; len: 13; d_gene: .; CDR3nt: TGTGCCAGCAGCGGAGTCCCGGCGCCTGAAGCTTTCTTT; CDR3aa: CASSGVPAPEAFF
abundance: .; v_gene: TRBV7-2; j_gene: TRBJ2-2; len: 16; d_gene: .; CDR3nt: TGTGCCAGCAGCTTAGCGATCCGGACGAACACCGGGGAGCTGTTTTTT; CDR3aa: CASSLAIRTNTGELFF
abundance: .; v_gene: TRBV4-2; j_gene: TRBJ2-1; len: 20; d_gene: TRBD2; CDR3nt: TGTGCCAGCAGCCAAGAGGGCACCGGGACTAGCGGATCAGGTCGAAATGAGCAGTTCTTC; CDR3aa: CASSQEGTGTSGSGRNEQFF
abundance: .; v_gene: TRBV12-5; j_gene: TRBJ1-2; len: 13; d_gene: TRBD1; CDR3nt: TGTGCTAGTGGTTTGGGACAGGGGAGCGGCTACACCTTC; CDR3aa: CASGLGQGSGYTF
abundance: few; v_gene: TRBV6-1; j_gene: TRBJ2-5; len: 15; d_gene: TRBD2; CDR3nt: TGTGCCACCAACCGGCTAGCGGGGGGGCCCGAGACCCAGTACTTC; CDR3aa: CATNRLAGGPETQYF
abundance: once; v_gene: TRBV4-1; j_gene: TRBJ2-3; len: 14; d_gene: .; CDR3nt: TGCGCCAGCAGCCTTTATGACTCTACGGATACGCAGTATTTT; CDR3aa: CASSLYDSTDTQYF
abundance: .; v_gene: TRBV15; j_gene: TRBJ2-1; len: 15; d_gene: .; CDR3nt: TGTGCCACCAGCAGTTTAGACGGAAATTACAATGAGCAGTTCTTC; CDR3aa: CATSSLDGNYNEQFF
abundance: .; v_gene: TRBV4-1; j_gene: TRBJ2-2; len: 16; d_gene: TRBD1; CDR3nt: TGCGCCAGCAGCCGCAAATCGGAAGACAGGGTGGGAGAGCTGTTTTTT; CDR3aa: CASSRKSEDRVGELFF
abundance: .; v_gene: TRBV2; j_gene: TRBJ2-5; len: 18; d_gene: TRBD2; CDR3nt: TGTGCCAGCAGTGAAGGACTTCTAGCGGGAGGGGGCGGAGAGACCCAGTACTTC; CDR3aa: CASSEGLLAGGGGETQYF
abundance: .; v_gene: TRBV27; j_gene: TRBJ2-7; len: 14; d_gene: .; CDR3nt: TGTGCCAGCAGTCGCGCACCCCCCAGCTACGAGCAGTACTTC; CDR3aa: CASSRAPPSYEQYF
abundance: .; v_gene: TRBV7-9; j_gene: TRBJ2-1; len: 14; d_gene: .; CDR3nt: TGTGCCAGCAGCCTGGAGGGCCGCTCGAATGAGCAGTTCTTC; CDR3aa: CASSLEGRSNEQFF
abundance: .; v_gene: TRBV2; j_gene: TRBJ2-1; len: 15; d_gene: TRBD1; CDR3nt: TGTGCCAGCGTGGAGGTGACAGGGCCCTACAATGAGCAGTTCTTC; CDR3aa: CASVEVTGPYNEQFF
abundance: .; v_gene: TRBV5-1; j_gene: TRBJ2-5; len: 14; d_gene: TRBD1; CDR3nt: TGCGCCAGCAGCGGGGGACAGGGCTCGGAGACCCAGTACTTC; CDR3aa: CASSGGQGSETQYF
abundance: .; v_gene: TRBV9; j_gene: TRBJ1-2; len: 12; d_gene: .; CDR3nt: TGTGCCAGCAGCCCAACAGGGTTTGGCTACACCTTC; CDR3aa: CASSPTGFGYTF
abundance: .; v_gene: TRBV6-7; j_gene: TRBJ2-2; len: 18; d_gene: .; CDR3nt: TGTGCCAGCAGTTACTCGTGCTACGGGAGCTCGAACACCGGGGAGCTGTTTTTT; CDR3aa: CASSYSCYGSSNTGELFF
abundance: .; v_gene: TRBV7-2; j_gene: TRBJ1-4; len: 15; d_gene: .; CDR3nt: TGTGCCAGCAGCTTAGTACCGGTGGCTAATGAAAAACTGTTTTTT; CDR3aa: CASSLVPVANEKLFF
abundance: .; v_gene: TRBV6-1; j_gene: TRBJ1-5; len: 15; d_gene: .; CDR3nt: TGTGCCAGCAGTAATTTAGTAGGTTTGAATCAGCCCCAGCATTTT; CDR3aa: CASSNLVGLNQPQHF
abundance: .; v_gene: TRBV5-1; j_gene: TRBJ2-7; len: 15; d_gene: .; CDR3nt: TGCGCCAGCAGCTTGGGTCAGGGTGCGACCTACGAGCAGTACTTC; CDR3aa: CASSLGQGATYEQYF
abundance: .; v_gene: TRBV11-2; j_gene: TRBJ1-1; len: 13; d_gene: .; CDR3nt: TGTGCCAGCAGCTTTCATCAGAACACTGAAGCTTTCTTT; CDR3aa: CASSFHQNTEAFF
abundance: .; v_gene: TRBV19; j_gene: TRBJ1-1; len: 15; d_gene: TRBD1; CDR3nt: TGTGCCAGTAGTATACAGGGGGCTACAAACACTGAAGCTTTCTTT; CDR3aa: CASSIQGATNTEAFF
abundance: .; v_gene: TRBV6-5; j_gene: TRBJ2-7; len: 15; d_gene: .; CDR3nt: TGTGCCAGCAGTTACTCGAATATCATTTCCCAGGGTCTGTACTTC; CDR3aa: CASSYSNIISQGLYF
abundance: once; v_gene: TRBV6-1; j_gene: TRBJ2-1; len: 15; d_gene: TRBD1; CDR3nt: TGTGCCAGTCAATCAGGGGGCAGCTCCTACAATGAGCAGTTCTTC; CDR3aa: CASQSGGSSYNEQFF
abundance: .; v_gene: TRBV13; j_gene: TRBJ2-2; len: 19; d_gene: .; CDR3nt: TGTGCCAGCCTAAAGAGGACGGGCCTACTCTTATCGAACACCGGGGAGCTGTTTTTT; CDR3aa: CASLKRTGLLLSNTGELFF
abundance: few; v_gene: TRBV28; j_gene: TRBJ1-5; len: 14; d_gene: TRBD1; CDR3nt: TGTGCCAGCAGGCCGGACAGGGTGGGGTGGCCCCAGCATTTT; CDR3aa: CASRPDRVGWPQHF
abundance: .; v_gene: TRBV5-5; j_gene: TRBJ2-7; len: 14; d_gene: TRBD1; CDR3nt: TGTGCCAGCAGCTTGGAGGACAGGCCCTACGAGCAGTACTTC; CDR3aa: CASSLEDRPYEQYF
abundance: .; v_gene: TRBV5-5; j_gene: TRBJ2-7; len: 15; d_gene: TRBD2; CDR3nt: TGTGCCAGCAGCTTGGCGGCTAGCGGGTCCTACGAGCAGTACTTC; CDR3aa: CASSLAASGSYEQYF
abundance: .; v_gene: TRBV27; j_gene: TRBJ2-1; len: 14; d_gene: .; CDR3nt: TGTGCCAGCAGTCCCGGGCGGGTCGCCAATGAGCAGTTCTTC; CDR3aa: CASSPGRVANEQFF
abundance: .; v_gene: TRBV7-9; j_gene: TRBJ2-3; len: 16; d_gene: TRBD1; CDR3nt: TGTGCCAGCAGCCCGTCGGGACAGAGCATCGCAGATACGCAGTATTTT; CDR3aa: CASSPSGQSIADTQYF
abundance: many; v_gene: TRBV11-3; j_gene: TRBJ2-1; len: 16; d_gene: TRBD2; CDR3nt: TGTGCCAGCAGCGGATCCGGGACTAGCGGACGCAATGAGCAGTTCTTC; CDR3aa: CASSGSGTSGRNEQFF
abundance: .; v_gene: TRBV2; j_gene: TRBJ2-5; len: 16; d_gene: .; CDR3nt: TGTGCCAGTGATTTGGGCGGGGACCGTGGCAAGACGACCCAGTACTTC; CDR3aa: CASDLGGDRGKTTQYF
abundance: .; v_gene: TRBV5-1; j_gene: TRBJ1-6; len: 14; d_gene: TRBD1; CDR3nt: TGCGCCAGCAGCTGGGACAGGGATTCTTCACCCCTCCACTTT; CDR3aa: CASSWDRDSSPLHF
abundance: .; v_gene: TRBV4-3; j_gene: TRBJ1-6; len: 15; d_gene: .; CDR3nt: TGCGCCAGCAGCCAAGATTACCAGAAGGATTCACCCCTCCACTTT; CDR3aa: CASSQDYQKDSPLHF
abundance: .; v_gene: TRBV5-5; j_gene: TRBJ2-2; len: 12; d_gene: .; CDR3nt: TGTGCCAGCAGCCAAATATCCGGGGAGCTGTTTTTT; CDR3aa: CASSQISGELFF
abundance: .; v_gene: TRBV5-4; j_gene: TRBJ2-7; len: 15; d_gene: TRBD2; CDR3nt: TGTGCCAGCAGCTCCACCGGGACTAGTAACTACGAGCAGTACTTC; CDR3aa: CASSSTGTSNYEQYF
abundance: .; v_gene: TRBV28; j_gene: TRBJ1-2; len: 13; d_gene: .; CDR3nt: TGTGCCAGCAGTGAGGGAGTGGGCTATGGCTACACCTTC; CDR3aa: CASSEGVGYGYTF
abundance: .; v_gene: TRBV7-2; j_gene: TRBJ1-6; len: 17; d_gene: .; CDR3nt: TGTGCCAGCAGCTTAGCGAGACTTACGGCCTATAATTCACCCCTCCACTTT; CDR3aa: CASSLARLTAYNSPLHF
abundance: .; v_gene: TRBV7-2; j_gene: TRBJ2-5; len: 17; d_gene: TRBD2; CDR3nt: TGTGCCAGCAGCCCCGTCGGGGCGGGGGGGAGCCGGGGGACCCAGTACTTC; CDR3aa: CASSPVGAGGSRGTQYF
abundance: .; v_gene: TRBV5-6; j_gene: TRBJ2-5; len: 15; d_gene: .; CDR3nt: TGTGCCAGCAGCTTAGGAGGGAAGCGGCCAGAGACCCAGTACTTC; CDR3aa: CASSLGGKRPETQYF
abundance: .; v_gene: TRBV20-1; j_gene: TRBJ2-5; len: 11; d_gene: .; CDR3nt: TGCAGTGCTAGACAGGAAGAGACCCAGTACTTC; CDR3aa: CSARQEETQYF
abundance: few; v_gene: TRBV30; j_gene: TRBJ1-2; len: 13; d_gene: TRBD1; CDR3nt: TGTGCCTGGAGTGCACAGGGGGTGTATGGCTACACCTTC; CDR3aa: CAWSAQGVYGYTF
abundance: .; v_gene: TRBV2; j_gene: TRBJ1-6; len: 13; d_gene: .; CDR3nt: TGTGCCAGCAAGACAGATTATAATTCACCCCTCCACTTT; CDR3aa: CASKTDYNSPLHF
abundance: .; v_gene: TRBV5-6; j_gene: TRBJ2-7; len: 13; d_gene: TRBD1; CDR3nt: TGTGCCAGCAGCTTCTTACAGGGGAGCGAGCAGTACTTC; CDR3aa: CASSFLQGSEQYF
abundance: .; v_gene: TRBV7-6; j_gene: TRBJ1-1; len: 14; d_gene: .; CDR3nt: TGTGCCAGCAGCTTTGCAGGCCTAGGGACTGAAGCTTTCTTT; CDR3aa: CASSFAGLGTEAFF
abundance: .; v_gene: TRBV4-2; j_gene: TRBJ1-5; len: 16; d_gene: TRBD1; CDR3nt: TGTGCCAGCAGCCAGGGCCCGACAGGGGGTGGCCAGCCCCAGCATTTT; CDR3aa: CASSQGPTGGGQPQHF
abundance: .; v_gene: TRBV2; j_gene: TRBJ2-3; len: 15; d_gene: .; CDR3nt: TGTGCCAGCAGTGAAGGGGGTTTCGGCACAGATACGCAGTATTTT; CDR3aa: CASSEGGFGTDTQYF
abundance: many; v_gene: TRBV5-1; j_gene: TRBJ1-2; len: 14; d_gene: TRBD1; CDR3nt: TGCGCCAGCAGCTTCGAGGGACAGCCTTATGGCTACACCTTC; CDR3aa: CASSFEGQPYGYTF
abundance: .; v_gene: TRBV18; j_gene: TRBJ2-7; len: 16; d_gene: TRBD1; CDR3nt: TGTGCCAGCTCGCCGAAATCCGGGACAGCTCCCGACGAGCAGTACTTC; CDR3aa: CASSPKSGTAPDEQYF
abundance: .; v_gene: TRBV6-5; j_gene: TRBJ1-1; len: 14; d_gene: .; CDR3nt: TGTGCCAGCAGTTACTATAGTAGGAACACTGAAGCTTTCTTT; CDR3aa: CASSYYSRNTEAFF
abundance: .; v_gene: TRBV7-2; j_gene: TRBJ2-1; len: 16; d_gene: TRBD2; CDR3nt: TGTGCCAGCAGCTTAGCTAGAGTAGCGGGGGGCCGTGAGCAGTTCTTC; CDR3aa: CASSLARVAGGREQFF
abundance: .; v_gene: TRBV2; j_gene: TRBJ2-3; len: 15; d_gene: TRBD1; CDR3nt: TGTGCCAGCAGTGAAGGGGACAGGATGGGGGATACGCAGTATTTT; CDR3aa: CASSEGDRMGDTQYF
abundance: .; v_gene: TRBV9; j_gene: TRBJ2-3; len: 16; d_gene: .; CDR3nt: TGTGCCAGCAGCGTAGACTTTGGGAGGACCACAGATACGCAGTATTTT; CDR3aa: CASSVDFGRTTDTQYF
abundance: .; v_gene: TRBV7-2; j_gene: TRBJ2-2; len: 16; d_gene: TRBD2; CDR3nt: TGTGCCAGCAACTCAGGACTAGCGGGGGCGGGCGGGGAGCTGTTTTTT; CDR3aa: CASNSGLAGAGGELFF
abundance: .; v_gene: TRBV18; j_gene: TRBJ2-5; len: 13; d_gene: .; CDR3nt: TGTGCCAGCTCACGAGGGGTCCTAGAGACCCAGTACTTC; CDR3aa: CASSRGVLETQYF
abundance: .; v_gene: TRBV5-1; j_gene: TRBJ2-1; len: 15; d_gene: .; CDR3nt: TGCGCCAGCAGCTCCTCAATTTGGCAACACAATGAGCAGTTCTTC; CDR3aa: CASSSSIWQHNEQFF
abundance: .; v_gene: TRBV7-7; j_gene: TRBJ2-5; len: 15; d_gene: TRBD2; CDR3nt: TGTGCTAGCAGCTTCAATAGCGGGAGCCGAGAGACCCAGTACTTC; CDR3aa: CASSFNSGSRETQYF
abundance: .; v_gene: TRBV6-1; j_gene: TRBJ2-1; len: 17; d_gene: TRBD2; CDR3nt: TGTGCCAGCAGTGTTTCGACTAGCGGGAGTCGGTACAATGAGCAGTTCTTC; CDR3aa: CASSVSTSGSRYNEQFF
abundance: .; v_gene: TRBV11-2; j_gene: TRBJ1-3; len: 17; d_gene: TRBD1; CDR3nt: TGTGCCAGCAGCCCCAGTCGCGGGACAGGGAGTGGAAACACCATATATTTT; CDR3aa: CASSPSRGTGSGNTIYF